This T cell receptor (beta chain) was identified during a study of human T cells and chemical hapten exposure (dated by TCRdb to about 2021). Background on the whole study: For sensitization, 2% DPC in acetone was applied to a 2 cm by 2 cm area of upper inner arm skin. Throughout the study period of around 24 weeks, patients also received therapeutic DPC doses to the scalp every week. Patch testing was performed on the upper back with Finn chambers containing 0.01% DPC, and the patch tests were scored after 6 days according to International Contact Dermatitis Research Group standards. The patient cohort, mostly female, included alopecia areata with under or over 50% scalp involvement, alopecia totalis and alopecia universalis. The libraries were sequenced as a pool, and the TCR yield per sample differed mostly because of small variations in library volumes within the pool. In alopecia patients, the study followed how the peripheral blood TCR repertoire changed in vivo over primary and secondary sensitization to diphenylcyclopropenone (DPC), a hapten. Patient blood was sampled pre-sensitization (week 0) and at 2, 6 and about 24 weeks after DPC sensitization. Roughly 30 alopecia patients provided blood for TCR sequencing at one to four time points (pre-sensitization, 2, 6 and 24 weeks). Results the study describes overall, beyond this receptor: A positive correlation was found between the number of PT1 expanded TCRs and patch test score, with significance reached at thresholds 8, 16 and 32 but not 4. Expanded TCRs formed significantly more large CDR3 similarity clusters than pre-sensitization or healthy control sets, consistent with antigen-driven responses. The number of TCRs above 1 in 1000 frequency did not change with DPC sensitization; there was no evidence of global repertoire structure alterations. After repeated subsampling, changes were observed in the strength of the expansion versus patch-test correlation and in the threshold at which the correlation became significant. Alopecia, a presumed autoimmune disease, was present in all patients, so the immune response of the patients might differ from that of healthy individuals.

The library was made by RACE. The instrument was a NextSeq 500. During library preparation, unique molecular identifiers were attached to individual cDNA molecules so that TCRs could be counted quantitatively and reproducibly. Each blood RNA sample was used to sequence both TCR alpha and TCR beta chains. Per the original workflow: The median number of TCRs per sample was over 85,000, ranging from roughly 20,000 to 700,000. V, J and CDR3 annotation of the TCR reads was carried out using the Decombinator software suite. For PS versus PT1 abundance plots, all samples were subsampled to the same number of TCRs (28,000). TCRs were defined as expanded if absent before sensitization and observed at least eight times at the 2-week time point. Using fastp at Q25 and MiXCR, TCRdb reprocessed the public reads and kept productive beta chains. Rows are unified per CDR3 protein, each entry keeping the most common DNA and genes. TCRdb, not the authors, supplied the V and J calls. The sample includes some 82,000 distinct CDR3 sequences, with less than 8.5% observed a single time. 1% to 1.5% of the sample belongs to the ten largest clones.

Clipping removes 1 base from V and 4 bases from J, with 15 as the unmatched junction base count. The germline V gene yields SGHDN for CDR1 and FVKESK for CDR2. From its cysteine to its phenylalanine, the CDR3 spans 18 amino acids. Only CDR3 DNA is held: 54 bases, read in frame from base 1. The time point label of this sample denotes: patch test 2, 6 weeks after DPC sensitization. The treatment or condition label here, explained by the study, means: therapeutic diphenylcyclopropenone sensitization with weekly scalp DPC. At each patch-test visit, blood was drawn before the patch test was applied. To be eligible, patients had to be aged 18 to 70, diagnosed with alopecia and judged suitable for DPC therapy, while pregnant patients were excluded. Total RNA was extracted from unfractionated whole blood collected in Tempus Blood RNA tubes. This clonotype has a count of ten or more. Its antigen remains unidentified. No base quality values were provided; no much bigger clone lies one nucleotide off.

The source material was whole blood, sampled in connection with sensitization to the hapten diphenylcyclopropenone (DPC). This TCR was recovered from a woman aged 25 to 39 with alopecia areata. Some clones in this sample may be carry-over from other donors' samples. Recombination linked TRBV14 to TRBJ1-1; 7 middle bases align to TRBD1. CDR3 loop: CASSQGATGRFMSTEAFF. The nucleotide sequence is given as TGTGCCAGCAGCCAAGGTGCGACAGGGAGATTTATGAGCACTGAAGCTTTCTTT. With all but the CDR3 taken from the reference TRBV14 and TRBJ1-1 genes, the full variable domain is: EAGVTQFPSHSVIEKGQTVTLRCDPISGHDNLYWYRRVMGKEIKFLLHFVKESKQDESGMPNNRFLAERTGGTYSTLKVQPAELEDSGVYFCASSQGATGRFMSTEAFFGQGTRLTVV.